This TCR beta chain originates from a study of Ad26.COV2.S vaccination and SARS-CoV-2 variants (dated by TCRdb to about 2021). About the study as a whole: Vaccine-arm donors came from COV1001, a multicentre, randomized, double-blind, placebo-controlled phase I-IIa trial of Ad26.COV2.S in healthy adults. Ad26.COV2.S was given intramuscularly at 5x10^10 or 1x10^11 viral particles, as a single shot or as two shots 56 days apart. The specificity and breadth of SARS-CoV-2-reactive T cell receptors after Ad26.COV2.S vaccination were assessed by TCRbeta repertoire sequencing. A total of some 30 samples were included in the TCR-sequenced set, comprising around 20 Ad26.COV2.S vaccine recipients, 5 placebo recipients and 8 SARS-CoV-2 convalescent individuals. Trial participants were randomized into five groups of five, in which low-dose or high-dose Ad26.COV2.S was given once or twice, or placebo was given on both occasions. Investigators remained blinded to trial group allocation during experiments and outcome assessment. The full study reports these points: Vaccine and placebo recipients had comparable non-spike TCR breadth, which fits with the vaccine containing only spike. Higher spike-specific TCR breadth was observed in Ad26.COV2.S recipients than in placebo recipients (P = 0.0014). The study was not powered for comparison of responses between vaccine doses or regimens. Substantial breadth of spike-specific CD8+ and CD4+ T cell responses was reported after vaccination. It was noted by the authors that total T cell responses may have been underestimated by the TCR breadth and depth analyses.

TCRbeta CDR3 regions were sequenced with the immunoSEQ Assay. After extraction, genomic DNA underwent amplification by bias-controlled multiplex PCR, followed by high-throughput sequencing. The paper's data handling went like this. To quantify the absolute abundance of each unique TCRbeta CDR3 region, sequences were collapsed and filtered. T cell fraction was estimated by normalizing TCRbeta template counts to usable DNA, with usable DNA measured through amplification of reference genes found in all nucleated cells. Repertoire TCRs were annotated as SARS-CoV-2-specific when V gene, CDR3 amino acid sequence and J gene were exactly matched to a known reactive TCR set. MIRA supplied the reference SARS-CoV-2 TCR set, which was filtered for enrichment in COVID-19-positive ImmuneCODE repertoires so that public or cross-reactive TCRs were removed. Using the MIRA antigens, annotated TCRs were further analysed by specific ORF or by position within an ORF. Depth was the summed frequency of annotated unique rearrangements, while breadth was defined as annotated unique rearrangements over total unique productive rearrangements. TCR breadth was compared between groups using two-sided Wilcoxon rank-sum tests. As stored in TCRdb, this immuneACCESS dataset retains in-frame rearrangements with V and J assigned. A fraction of the clones does not appear; measured against another copy, unresolved V genes explain less than half of the discrepancy, and the remainder lacks a known reason. D and trimming were read from the DNA, whereas the V and J calls and clone size are those reported in that table. The sample has more than 300,000 clones on record, about 82% of them singletons. Under 2.5% of the sample is taken by the ten largest.

The treatment or condition label corresponds to: around 19 received Ad26.COV2.S at low or high dose, single or two shots; about 5 received placebo; per-sample allocation not given. For vaccine and placebo recipients, repertoires were sequenced using samples collected on day 63 after the first injection. In Cohort 1b, about 27 adults aged 18-55 years were enrolled at a single site in Boston, USA, between 29 July and 7 August 2020. As a vaccine, Ad26.COV2.S was a replication-incompetent adenovirus type 26 vector that expressed a prefusion-stabilized SARS-CoV-2 spike protein derived from the original Wuhan strain. Note on this clone: The antigen it recognizes is unknown. No base qualities exist here, and no much larger clone lies one base off it.

The junction shows trimming of 6 bases on V and 3 bases on J, plus 9 bases between the germline ends. The germline V gene sets CDR1 to MNHEY and CDR2 to SVGAGI. Its CDR3 holds 12 amino acids, cysteine through phenylalanine. Only the CDR3 portion is preserved as DNA: 36 bases, with reading frame beginning at the first base. The source was peripheral blood, collected in a trial of Ad26.COV2.S vaccine versus placebo. This receptor was taken from a person aged 18-65 years who received the Ad26.COV2.S COVID-19 vaccine or a placebo. In this chain, TRBV6-5 is recombined with TRBJ2-7, with TRBD2 perhaps the D gene, on 6 matching bases. The CDR3 corresponds to CASRGLFYEQYF. The DNA sequence is as follows: TGTGCCAGCAGGGGACTCTTCTACGAGCAGTACTTC.